These 28 T cell receptor beta chains were sequenced from one sample in a study of blood T cells in healthy people across ages. Next came a second PCR, run for roughly 6 to 11 cycles, which used a sample-barcoded 5' primer along with a J-beta primer mix. TCRdb called the 5' RACE reads again in MiXCR, with one record for every CDR3 protein. This table has 1 million or so distinct CDR3 sequences, around 45% appearing once. Sequencing was done on a sample of blood. These receptors originate from a woman in her sixties in good health.

This clonotype has more than one count but fewer than ten. The chain combines TRBV12-3 or TRBV12-4 with TRBJ2-7; possibly TRBD1 or TRBD2 for D (6 bases each). The CDR3 contains 17 residues. V lost 3 bases and J lost 0, with 18 bases in between. The chain's CDR3 is CASSFNSGGSTSYEQYF. The DNA of the CDR3 is TGTGCCAGCAGTTTTAATTCCGGGGGCAGTACCTCCTACGAGCAGTACTTC.

This sequence joins TRBV29-1 and TRBJ2-3; 10 nucleotides agree with TRBD2. V lost 5 bases and J lost 2; bases outside the gene matches: 4. Germline V gene data show CDR1 as SQVTM and CDR2 as ANQGSEA. The CDR3 consists of 14 residues. CDR3 sequence (DNA): TGCAGCGTTCTAACTAGCGGGAACACAGATACGCAGTATTTT. Residues: CSVLTSGNTDTQYF.

This clonotype occurred a few times. V and J are TRBV12-3 or TRBV12-4 and TRBJ2-7; the D gene is possibly TRBD2 (5 bases). This CDR3 is 15 amino acids long. Trimming pared 5 bases from V and 2 bases from J, leaving 16 bases between. The CDR3: CASSLSRGFPYEQYF. The CDR3 bases are TGTGCCAGCAGTCTCTCTCGAGGGTTTCCCTACGAGCAGTACTTC.

V and J are TRBV6-4 and TRBJ2-1, with 9 nucleotides matching TRBD2. The CDR3 sequence is 15 residues long. V was pared by 5 bases and J by 7 bases, with 9 bases of the junction left unmatched. Germline lookup yields CDR1 MRHNA and CDR2 SNTAGT. For the CDR3, the DNA is TGTGCCAGCAGTCTTGCGGGAGGGCCGGTGAATGAGCAGTTCTTC. Protein product: CASSLAGGPVNEQFF.

Note on this clonotype: Its ends do not fully match the called genes, so a read error is possible. J is TRBJ1-2 and V is TRBV29-1, with D hard to call. Germline CDR1 reads SQVTM; CDR2 reads ANQGSEA. The CDR3 runs to 11 residues. The CDR3 nucleotides read TGCAGCGTTGAACTGCGGTATGACTACACCTTC. Translating it yields CSVELRYDYTF.

This clonotype was recorded a few times. V gene TRBV29-1 combines with J gene TRBJ2-3; D is unresolved. The CDR3 is 11 amino acids. CDR1 and CDR2 (germline): SQVTM, ANQGSEA. V gave up 6 bases and J gave up 5 bases, with 9 bases separating them. The CDR3 here is CSVRPLDTQYF. The CDR3 nucleotides are TGCAGCGTGCGACCCCTAGATACGCAGTATTTT.

This clonotype has more than one count but fewer than ten. The V gene is TRBV27, the J gene TRBJ2-1; TRBD2 matches 7 bases. Trimming removed 5 bases from V and 8 bases from J; junction bases left unmatched: 12. Germline V lookup: CDR1 MNHEY, CDR2 SMNVEV (reference sequence). The CDR3 loop spans 15 amino acids. The CDR3 nucleotides are TGTGCCAGCAGTGGTGCACTAGCGCCCTGGGATGAGCAGTTCTTC. As protein: CASSGALAPWDEQFF.

This clonotype was picked up a small number of times. The CDR3 spells CASSPTGEAGYTF. The CDR3 DNA follows: TGTGCCAGCAGTCCGACAGGGGAGGCTGGCTACACCTTC. This chain connects TRBV6-6 to TRBJ1-2; 8 nucleotides align to TRBD1. Germline CDR1 reads MNHNY; CDR2 reads SVGAGI (reference sequence). Trimming at V came to 5 bases and at J to 7 bases, leaving 6 bases not matched to a gene. The CDR3 has 13 amino acids.

The table lists this clonotype with a count of one. The chain is built from TRBV20-1 and TRBJ2-7; 8 positions agree with TRBD2. CDR1 and CDR2 from the germline V gene are DFQATT and SNEGSKA (reference sequence). V trimming: 7 bases; J trimming: 3 bases; junction bases outside the gene matches: 14. The CDR3 consists of 15 residues. The CDR3 loop reads CSVSGPGLGLYEQYF. Here the CDR3 DNA reads TGCAGTGTTAGCGGACCGGGACTAGGCCTCTACGAGCAGTACTTC.

The V call is TRBV20-1, the J call TRBJ2-5, with a possible D match to TRBD2 (5 bases). Germline V gene data show CDR1 as DFQATT and CDR2 as SNEGSKA (reference sequence). This CDR3 is built from 14 residues. The germline V and J ends were trimmed by 2 bases and 11 bases, with 21 bases remaining between them. The CDR3 reads CSARWTPASNEQYF. Written as DNA, the CDR3 is TGCAGTGCTAGATGGACTCCAGCCAGCAATGAGCAGTACTTC.

The V and J genes are TRBV29-1 and TRBJ2-3, with 7 bases lining up with TRBD2. CDR1 and CDR2 (germline): SQVTM, ANQGSEA. The CDR3 covers 14 residues. V lost 8 bases, J lost 6 bases, and 14 bases stayed unmatched. CDR3 region: CSPPPGRPEDTQYF. CDR3 nucleotide sequence: TGCAGCCCACCGCCCGGGAGGCCTGAGGATACGCAGTATTTT.

This chain uses TRBV10-2 with TRBJ1-2; the D is unclear. The CDR3 is 16 residues long. The V gene lost 0 bases and the J gene lost 4 bases, with 15 bases spanning the gap. Germline V lookup: CDR1 WSHSY, CDR2 SAAADI. The CDR3 DNA reads TGCGCCAGCAGTGAGTCCGGCACCGCATCGGCCTATGGCTACACCTTC. Encoded protein: CASSESGTASAYGYTF.

The chain joins TRBV29-1 to TRBJ2-1; a possible D gene is TRBD2 (6 bases). The germline CDR1 and CDR2 sequences are SQVTM and ANQGSEA. The ends were cut back, 5 bases at V and 5 bases at J, with 10 bases in the middle. The CDR3 spans 12 residues. The CDR3 sequence is CSVFLANNEQFF. CDR3 sequence (DNA): TGCAGCGTTTTCCTAGCGAACAATGAGCAGTTCTTC.

V gene TRBV19 combines with J gene TRBJ2-1, with a weak D call TRBD1 (5 bases). CDR3 size: 14 residues. V lost 8 bases and J lost 2, with 13 bases in between. Germline V gene data show CDR1 as LNHDA and CDR2 as SQIVND (reference sequence). The CDR3 spells CASASRGPYNEQFF. The DNA of the CDR3 is TGTGCCAGTGCGAGTAGGGGCCCCTACAATGAGCAGTTCTTC. Looking up the rest from reference TRBV19 and TRBJ2-1 gives the full variable domain: DGGITQSPKYLFRKEGQNVTLSCEQNLNHDAMYWYRQDPGQGLRLIYYSQIVNDFQKGDIAEGYSVSREKKESFPLTVTSAQKNPTAFYLCASASRGPYNEQFFGPGTRLTVL.

Concerning this clonotype: One junction end does not reproduce the germline sequence, and a read error may be involved. V is TRBV12-3 or TRBV12-4 and J is TRBJ2-1, with D unresolved. The CDR3 runs to 11 residues. CDR3 DNA: TGTGCCAGCACTTTAGTCGGTGAGCAGTTCTTC. It translates to CASTLVGEQFF.

This clonotype showed up just a few times. The chain uses TRBV6-6 and TRBJ2-3, with unresolved D. V was trimmed by 7 bases and J by 5 bases, leaving 13 bases between them. CDR1 is MNHNY and CDR2 is SVGAGI in the germline V gene (reference sequence). The CDR3 totals 13 residues. CDR3 loop: CASTRIGLDTQYF. Written as DNA, the CDR3 is TGTGCCAGCACTCGAATCGGCCTAGATACGCAGTATTTT.

This chain links TRBV4-1 with TRBJ1-4; D unclear. This CDR3 spans 15 amino acids. V lost 2 bases and J lost 8, with 15 bases in between. Germline CDR1 is MGHRA and CDR2 is YSYEKL. The CDR3 bases are TGCGCCAGCAGCCAAAGTGTATTGCCAAAGGAAAAACTGTTTTTT. The encoded protein is CASSQSVLPKEKLFF.

The CDR3 reads CSARSTVGGGIGGAQYF. In nucleotides, the CDR3 is TGCAGTGCTAGATCTACCGTGGGGGGGGGAATAGGAGGGGCCCAGTACTTC. V and J are TRBV20-1 and TRBJ2-1; 7 nucleotides align to TRBD2. Matching the DNA end better, TRBJ2-5 makes the J call doubtful. Germline V lookup: CDR1 DFQATT, CDR2 SNEGSKA (reference sequence). This CDR3 contains 17 residues.

Note on this clonotype: At one boundary the junction diverges from the germline segment, which might be a read error. The chain carries TRBV10-3 and TRBJ2-5; D gene uncertain. The CDR3 sequence is 14 residues long. CDR1 is ENHRY, CDR2 SYGVKD, per germline. In DNA, the CDR3 is TGTGCCATCAGTGAGTCCGCAGTCCAAGCGACCCAGTACTTC. Translating gives CAISESAVQATQYF.

Note on this clonotype: At one end the junction does not follow the germline gene, possibly because of a read error. This rearrangement joins TRBV7-9 to TRBJ2-1; the D is unclear. Per germline, CDR1 SEHNR and CDR2 FQNEAQ (reference sequence). This CDR3 comprises 14 residues. The CDR3 spells CASSFEGSYNGQFF. In DNA form, the CDR3 reads TGTGCCAGCAGCTTCGAAGGGTCCTACAATGGGCAGTTCTTC.

Details on this clonotype: One end of the junction fails to match germline, which may point to a read error. Here the CDR3 DNA reads TGTGCCAGCAGTCGGGACAGGGGTGGGTCACCCCCCCACTTT. Protein product: CASSRDRGGSPPHF. The chain recombines TRBV2 with TRBJ1-6, with TRBD1 matching over 10 bases. Germline loops: CDR1 SNHLY, CDR2 FYNNEI. The CDR3 has 14 amino acids. The full variable domain, completed using reference TRBV2 and TRBJ1-6, is EPEVTQTPSHQVTQMGQEVILRCVPISNHLYFYWYRQILGQKVEFLVSFYNNEISEKSEIFDDQFSVERPDGSNFTLKIRSTKLEDSAMYFCASSRDRGGSPPHFGNGTRLTVT.

The V and J genes are TRBV29-1 and TRBJ2-3; D is undetermined. Trimming removed 5 bases from V and 0 bases from J, with 15 bases in between. The CDR3 contains 15 residues. Germline V CDR1 and CDR2: SQVTM, ANQGSEA. CDR3 loop: CSVIRPSISTDTQYF. The CDR3 coding sequence is TGCAGCGTTATCCGACCAAGCATTAGCACAGATACGCAGTATTTT.

This clonotype occurred a few times. The chain carries TRBV12-3 or TRBV12-4 and TRBJ1-4, with D uncertain. Trimming pared 6 bases from V and 7 bases from J, leaving 18 bases between. The CDR3 length is 15 residues. The CDR3 region has the DNA TGTGCCAGCAGAGACGGACCTCCCGGACGTGAAAAACTGTTTTTT. Encoded protein: CASRDGPPGREKLFF.

The sample holds a few counts of this clonotype. J is TRBJ2-5 and V is TRBV7-9, with 7 positions matching TRBD1. Losses at the gene ends were 5 bases for V and 2 bases for J; bases not matched to a gene: 11. Germline-derived CDR1 and CDR2 are SEHNR and FQNEAQ (reference sequence). The CDR3 spans 16 residues. The CDR3 here is CASSTRQGSLQETQYF. Here the CDR3 DNA reads TGTGCCAGCAGCACCCGACAGGGTTCCTTACAAGAGACCCAGTACTTC.

Points on this clonotype: This could be a read error, since a much larger clone is one nucleotide away. The chain is built from TRBV2 and TRBJ2-5; D remains unclear. The CDR3 is made up of 13 amino acids. Germline values: CDR1 SNHLY, CDR2 FYNNEI. With 3 bases removed from V and 11 bases from J, the gap between germline ends came to 16 bases. DNA for the CDR3: TGTGCCAGCAGTGAGGCTGGGCTCAATGAGCAGTACTTC. It codes for CASSEAGLNEQYF.

This clonotype was recorded only once. This rearrangement joins TRBV7-2 to TRBJ2-7, with 9 positions matching TRBD2. The ends lost 5 bases at V and 6 bases at J; junction bases unmatched: 8. The CDR3 runs 14 residues. Germline values: CDR1 SGHTA, CDR2 FQGNSA. CDR3 amino acids: CASSVGGLASEQYF. CDR3 nucleotides: TGTGCCAGCAGCGTGGGCGGACTAGCGTCCGAGCAGTACTTC.

This clonotype was detected only a few times. The chain has TRBV5-1 and TRBJ2-5, with D perhaps assigned TRBD1 or TRBD2 (5 bases each). With the DNA end fitting TRBJ2-7 better, the J assignment may be wrong. CDR3 length equals 15 residues. CDR1 and CDR2 (germline): SGHRS, YFSETQ. CDR3 in DNA: TGCGCCAGCAGATTATTCCCGGGACCCAACTACGAGCAGTACTTC. Translating gives CASRLFPGPNYEQYF.

This clonotype was counted only a few times. V and J are TRBV24-1 and TRBJ2-3; D is unresolved. CDR3 size: 14 residues. Trimming cost V 3 bases and J 9 bases, with 15 bases left between them. Germline-derived CDR1 and CDR2 are KGHDR and SFDVKD. CDR3 bases: TGTGCCACCAGTGATAGTCTACGGGCGGTGACGCAGTATTTT. Its translation is CATSDSLRAVTQYF.